One and the same sample provided the 27 T cell receptor beta chains below, sequenced in a study of T-cell memory formation after mild COVID-19. TCRdb passed the 5' RACE reads through MiXCR, listing each CDR3 protein once. The sample yields hundreds of thousands of distinct CDR3 sequences, around 30% seen once. Sequenced: PBMCs or a T cell subset sorted from them (not recorded which). The receptors were sampled from an adult woman who had mild COVID-19 (a few samples of this study predate the infection). Cell type and time point are not known.

The V and J genes are TRBV5-1 and TRBJ2-7; tentative D call: TRBD1 (6 bases). The CDR3 totals 14 residues. Germline V CDR1 and CDR2: SGHRS, YFSETQ. Trimming cost V 0 bases and J 6 bases, with 13 bases left between them. DNA of the CDR3: TGCGCCAGCAGCTTGGACAGGGAGATTCGCGAGCAGTACTTC. Amino acid sequence: CASSLDREIREQYF.

The V call is TRBV5-1, the J call TRBJ2-3; D may be TRBD2 (6 bases). This CDR3 has 15 amino acids. Between the trimmed V and J ends, which lost 0 bases and 2 bases, there was a span of 10 bases. Germline V lookup: CDR1 SGHRS, CDR2 YFSETQ. The CDR3, as DNA: TGCGCCAGCAGCTTGGGACGGGGGAACACAGATACGCAGTATTTT. Translated, it gives CASSLGRGNTDTQYF.

The table lists this clonotype with a few counts. The CDR3 DNA follows: TGCAGCGTTGAAACACAAGGCAGGGGGCACATGTTGAACACTGAAGCTTTCTTT. Its protein product is CSVETQGRGHMLNTEAFF. The chain has TRBV29-1 and TRBJ1-1; 8 nucleotides line up with TRBD1. V was clipped by 2 bases and J by 0 bases; unmatched bases: 14. CDR3 size: 18 residues. The germline V gene encodes CDR1 SQVTM and CDR2 ANQGSEA. Complete variable domain (other parts from reference TRBV29-1 and TRBJ1-1): SAVISQKPSRDICQRGTSLTIQCQVDSQVTMMFWYRQQPGQSLTLIATANQGSEATYESGFVIDKFPISRPNLTFSTLTVSNMSPEDSSIYLCSVETQGRGHMLNTEAFFGQGTRLTVV.

The V and J genes are TRBV5-1 and TRBJ1-5, with TRBD1 identical over 7 bases. Germline CDR1 is SGHRS and CDR2 is YFSETQ. Germline trimming cut 4 bases from V and 3 bases from J; bases unmatched to any gene: 4. This CDR3 is 14 amino acids long. In DNA form, the CDR3 reads TGCGCCAGCAGCCCTGGGACAGACAATCAGCCCCAGCATTTT. Protein sequence: CASSPGTDNQPQHF.

The sample holds many counts of this clonotype. The CDR3 sequence: CASSPAGGYEQYF. The DNA for the CDR3 is TGTGCCAGCAGCCCAGCGGGGGGCTACGAGCAGTACTTC. The V gene is TRBV7-2, the J gene TRBJ2-7, with 9 bases aligning to TRBD2. The CDR3 is made up of 13 amino acids. Germline CDR1 reads SGHTA; CDR2 reads FQGNSA. V shed 5 bases, J shed 3 bases, and the junction held 2 bases outside the gene matches.

The rearrangement joins TRBV27 to TRBJ2-3; perhaps D is TRBD1 or TRBD2 (5 bases each). Deletions cut 6 bases from V and 1 base from J, with 14 bases between. There are 15 residues in the CDR3. From germline, CDR1 is MNHEY and CDR2 SMNVEV (reference sequence). In DNA, the CDR3 is TGTGCCAGCAGCCTCGGGGCTATTGGCACAGATACGCAGTATTTT. It translates to CASSLGAIGTDTQYF.

The V gene is TRBV5-6, the J gene TRBJ2-7; TRBD2 agrees at 8 bases. The J segment lost 0 bases and the V segment lost 1 base, leaving 9 bases of the junction unmatched. This CDR3 is 17 amino acids long. Germline V gene data show CDR1 as SGHDT and CDR2 as YYEEEE. The CDR3 region is CASSLMLLAESSYEQYF. CDR3 nucleotide sequence: TGTGCCAGCAGCTTGATGCTACTAGCGGAGAGCTCCTACGAGCAGTACTTC. The full variable domain, in which reference TRBV5-6 and TRBJ2-7 provide the parts outside the CDR3, is DAGVTQSPTHLIKTRGQQVTLRCSPKSGHDTVSWYQQALGQGPQFIFQYYEEEERQRGNFPDRFSGHQFPNYSSELNVNALLLGDSALYLCASSLMLLAESSYEQYFGPGTRLTVT.

This clonotype appeared a few times. V is TRBV5-1 and J is TRBJ2-7, with D unresolved. CDR1 is SGHRS and CDR2 is YFSETQ in the germline V gene. V shed 0 bases and J shed 3 bases, with 7 bases lying between them. This CDR3 comprises 13 residues. The DNA of the CDR3 is TGCGCCAGCAGCTTGGGTGGCCACTACGAGCAGTACTTC. Its protein product is CASSLGGHYEQYF.

V usage is TRBV10-3 and J usage is TRBJ2-7, with 7 bases matching TRBD1. CDR1 is ENHRY and CDR2 is SYGVKD in the germline V gene. After removal of 2 bases from V and 2 bases from J, the junction contained 3 bases not matched to a gene. CDR3 length: 14 amino acids. The CDR3 loop is CAISEDRATYEQYF. CDR3 coding DNA: TGTGCCATCAGTGAGGACAGGGCGACCTACGAGCAGTACTTC.

The chain uses TRBV7-2 and TRBJ2-5, with D unclear. Germline CDR1 SGHTA, CDR2 FQGNSA. This CDR3 comprises 13 residues. Deletions cut 6 bases from V and 3 bases from J, with 11 bases between. The CDR3 region is CASRWSLKETQYF. In DNA form, the CDR3 reads TGTGCCAGCAGATGGAGTTTGAAAGAGACCCAGTACTTC.

Only one count was recorded for this clonotype. J is TRBJ1-1 and V is TRBV15; D remains unclear. V shed 4 bases and J shed 12 bases, with 21 bases lying between them. The CDR3 runs 14 residues. The germline V gene encodes CDR1 LNHNV and CDR2 YYDKDF (reference sequence). The CDR3 DNA reads TGTGCCACCAGCATAACTATGACGGCTGATAGAACTTTCTTT. It translates to CATSITMTADRTFF.

This chain uses TRBV5-1 with TRBJ2-4, with a tentative D call TRBD1 (6 bases). CDR3 size: 14 residues. Trimming removed 5 bases from V and 1 base from J, with 10 bases in between. Germline CDR1 is SGHRS and CDR2 is YFSETQ. The CDR3 is CASSGQGAKNIQYF. The DNA for the CDR3 is TGCGCCAGCAGTGGGCAGGGGGCCAAAAACATTCAGTACTTC.

Only a few counts were recorded for this clonotype. The chain employs TRBV7-9 and TRBJ1-1; TRBD1 might be the D (5 bases). V was clipped by 0 bases and J by 11 bases, with 13 bases between them. The germline V gene has CDR1 SEHNR and CDR2 FQNEAQ (reference sequence). CDR3 length: 13 amino acids. CDR3 in DNA: TGTGCCAGCAGCTTAGCCTTACGGGGGGAGGCTTTCTTT. Its protein product is CASSLALRGEAFF.

The table lists this clonotype with a few counts. This chain connects TRBV25-1 to TRBJ2-5, with D perhaps TRBD2 (5 bases). CDR1 is MGHDK, CDR2 SYGVNS, per germline. V lost 3 bases to trimming and J lost 3 bases, with 14 bases between them. The length of the CDR3 is 15 residues. CDR3 DNA sequence: TGTGCCAGCAGTGACTATAAAAGCGGAGAAGAGACCCAGTACTTC. Protein sequence: CASSDYKSGEETQYF.

This clonotype was seen more than once but under ten times. The chain has TRBV7-2 and TRBJ1-6; 7 nucleotides line up with TRBD1. Germline CDR1 is SGHTA and CDR2 is FQGNSA. The CDR3 runs 12 residues. V was pared by 5 bases and J by 9 bases, with 1 base of the junction left unmatched. The CDR3 protein is CASSPGGSPLHF. Written as DNA, the CDR3 is TGTGCCAGCAGCCCAGGGGGTTCACCCCTCCACTTT.

The CDR3 DNA reads TGTGCCAGTAGAGAAGCGAGAGAGGTCCCTCAGCCCCAGCATTTT. This codes for CASREAREVPQPQHF. This rearrangement joins TRBV19 to TRBJ1-5; D uncertain. Trimming removed 6 bases from V and 6 bases from J, with 18 bases in between. The CDR3 totals 15 residues. Germline V gives CDR1 LNHDA, CDR2 SQIVND (reference sequence). The full variable domain, in which reference TRBV19 and TRBJ1-5 provide the parts outside the CDR3, is DGGITQSPKYLFRKEGQNVTLSCEQNLNHDAMYWYRQDPGQGLRLIYYSQIVNDFQKGDIAEGYSVSREKKESFPLTVTSAQKNPTAFYLCASREAREVPQPQHFGDGTRLSIL.

The chain joins TRBV14 to TRBJ2-3; no definite D call. Trimming stripped 1 base from V and 4 bases from J, with 6 bases between. The CDR3 spans 13 residues. Germline V gives CDR1 SGHDN, CDR2 FVKESK. In DNA form, the CDR3 reads TGTGCCAGCAGCCAAGCCGCCCCAGATACGCAGTATTTT. The encoded protein is CASSQAAPDTQYF.

The rearrangement uses TRBV7-3 and TRBJ2-1; D unresolved. The CDR3 is 15 residues long. The V gene lost 1 base and the J gene lost 2 bases, with 9 bases spanning the gap. Germline V gene lookup returns CDR1 SGHTA and CDR2 FQGTGA. The CDR3 sequence: CASSLSRDPYNEQFF. Here the CDR3 DNA reads TGTGCCAGCAGCTTAAGCAGAGACCCCTACAATGAGCAGTTCTTC.

The chain recombines TRBV5-4 with TRBJ2-1, with D perhaps matching TRBD2 (6 bases). Germline CDR1 SGHNT, CDR2 YYREEE (reference sequence). V lost 1 base, J lost 14 bases, and 13 bases lay in between. This CDR3 has 12 amino acids. Written as DNA, the CDR3 is TGTGCCAGCAGCTTGTGGCCAGGAGGGGAGTTCTTC. Encoded protein: CASSLWPGGEFF. Supplemented by reference TRBV5-4 and TRBJ2-1, the full variable domain reads ETGVTQSPTHLIKTRGQQVTLRCSSQSGHNTVSWYQQALGQGPQFIFQYYREEENGRGNFPPRFSGLQFPNYSSELNVNALELDDSALYLCASSLWPGGEFFGPGTRLTVL.

The chain employs TRBV7-9 and TRBJ1-5; tentative D call: TRBD1 (5 bases). This CDR3 has 15 amino acids. Trimming stripped 1 base from V and 6 bases from J, with 13 bases between. Germline CDR1 and CDR2: SEHNR and FQNEAQ (reference sequence). The CDR3: CASSLDEGISQPQHF. In nucleotides, the CDR3 is TGTGCCAGCAGCTTAGATGAGGGGATCTCTCAGCCCCAGCATTTT.

The V call is TRBV7-8, the J call TRBJ2-3; 8 nucleotides line up with TRBD2. The germline V gene encodes CDR1 SGHVS and CDR2 FQNEAQ. V gave up 5 bases and J gave up 1 base; unmatched junction bases: 8. The CDR3 has 16 amino acids. DNA for the CDR3: TGTGCCAGCAGCCCGGCATTTAGCGGGGGCACAGATACGCAGTATTTT. It translates to CASSPAFSGGTDTQYF. Supplemented by reference TRBV7-8 and TRBJ2-3, the full variable domain reads GAGVSQSPRYKVAKRGQDVALRCDPISGHVSLFWYQQALGQGPEFLTYFQNEAQLDKSGLPSDRFFAERPEGSVSTLKIQRTQQEDSAVYLCASSPAFSGGTDTQYFGPGTRLTVL.

In nucleotides, the CDR3 is TGCAGTGCTGACAGGGGCCTGAACACTGAAGCTTTCTTT. Translation gives CSADRGLNTEAFF. The V and J genes are TRBV20-1 and TRBJ1-1; 8 nucleotides match TRBD1. This CDR3 region has 13 residues. Unmatched junction bases numbered 2, after V lost 5 bases and J lost 0 bases. Germline assignment: CDR1 DFQATT and CDR2 SNEGSKA (reference sequence).

This clonotype was counted a few times. The chain links TRBV9 to TRBJ2-2; 7 bases fit TRBD2. V lost 0 bases, J lost 6 bases, and 5 bases stayed unmatched. This CDR3 is 15 amino acids long. In germline, CDR1 is SGDLS, CDR2 YYNGEE. The CDR3 DNA is TGTGCCAGCAGCGTAGCCGGGGGGTCGGCCGGGGAGCTGTTTTTT. Amino acids: CASSVAGGSAGELFF.

In its sample, this clonotype was seen a few times. The genes are TRBV15 and TRBJ1-2, with D perhaps matching TRBD1 (5 bases). Germline-derived CDR1 and CDR2 are LNHNV and YYDKDF (reference sequence). Between the trimmed V and J ends, which lost 0 bases and 3 bases, there was a span of 8 bases. The CDR3 runs to 14 residues. The CDR3 here is CATSRDLQDYGYTF. CDR3 bases: TGTGCCACCAGCAGAGATTTACAGGACTATGGCTACACCTTC.

This clonotype was observed a few times. V usage is TRBV4-3 and J usage is TRBJ2-3; TRBD1 matches 7 bases. Germline V gives CDR1 LGHNA, CDR2 YSLEER. Losses at the gene ends were 0 bases for V and 2 bases for J; bases not matched to a gene: 8. This CDR3 spans 17 amino acids. The CDR3 DNA reads TGCGCCAGCAGCCAAGAGACCGACAGGGCCCCCACAGATACGCAGTATTTT. It translates to CASSQETDRAPTDTQYF.

This rearrangement joins TRBV9 to TRBJ1-2, with 7 positions matching TRBD1. Looked up from germline, CDR1 is SGDLS and CDR2 is YYNGEE. The CDR3 consists of 16 residues. V lost 4 bases, J lost 7 bases, and 16 bases stayed unmatched. The CDR3 nucleotides are TGTGCCAGCAGCCCACATCCCGACAGGGTGGGGGGTGGCTACACCTTC. This codes for CASSPHPDRVGGGYTF.

The CDR3 protein is CASSLIGGSPKNIQYF. CDR3 DNA sequence: TGCGCCAGCAGCTTAATCGGGGGTTCGCCCAAAAACATTCAGTACTTC. The chain is built from TRBV5-1 and TRBJ2-4; a weak D match, TRBD2 (6 bases). Germline CDR1 SGHRS, CDR2 YFSETQ. Trimming pared 2 bases from V and 2 bases from J, leaving 14 bases between. The length of the CDR3 is 16 residues.